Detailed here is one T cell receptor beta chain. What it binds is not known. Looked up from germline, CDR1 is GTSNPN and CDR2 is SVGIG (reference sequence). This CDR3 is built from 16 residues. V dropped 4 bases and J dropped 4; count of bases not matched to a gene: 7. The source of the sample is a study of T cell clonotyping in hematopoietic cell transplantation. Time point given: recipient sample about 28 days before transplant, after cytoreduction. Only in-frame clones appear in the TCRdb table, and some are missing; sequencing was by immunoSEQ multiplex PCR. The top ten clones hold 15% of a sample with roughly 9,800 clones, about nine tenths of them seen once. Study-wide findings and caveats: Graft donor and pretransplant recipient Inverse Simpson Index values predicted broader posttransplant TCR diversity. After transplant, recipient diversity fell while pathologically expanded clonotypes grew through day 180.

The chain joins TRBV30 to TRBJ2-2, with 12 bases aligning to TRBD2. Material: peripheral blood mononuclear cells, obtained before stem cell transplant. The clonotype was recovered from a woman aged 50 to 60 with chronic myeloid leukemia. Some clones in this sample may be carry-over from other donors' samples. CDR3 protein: CAWKTSGRRRTGELFF. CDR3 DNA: TGTGCCTGGAAGACTAGCGGGAGACGCCGCACCGGGGAGCTGTTTTTT.